The clone carrying this T cell receptor beta chain came up many times. Its antigen is unidentified. Germline CDR1 reads SGHAT; CDR2 reads FQNNGV. This CDR3 is built from 19 residues. V lost 5 bases and J lost 8, with 30 bases in between. This sample is drawn from a study of T-cell memory formation after mild COVID-19. A single record per CDR3 protein comes from TCRdb applying MiXCR to the 5' RACE reads. In the table there are under 300,000 distinct CDR3 sequences, roughly 8.2% of which are singletons. Study observations and caveats: Among contracting clones, CD4+ were mainly CM/EM and CD8+ enriched in EMRA. Clones contracting across day 15 to 85 had a balanced CD4/CD8 profile; later expanding clones leaned CD4+.

The TCR sequence derives from a man aged 18 to 29 who had mild COVID-19 (a few samples of this study predate the infection). Cell type and time point are not known. V is TRBV11-2 and J is TRBJ1-4; weak D call: TRBD1 (6 bases). Sequences were obtained from PBMCs or a T cell subset sorted from them (not recorded which). CDR3 region: CASSRSNPGWEGGMEKLFF. Here the CDR3 DNA reads TGTGCCAGCAGCCGATCCAACCCGGGCTGGGAGGGGGGGATGGAAAAACTGTTTTTT.